This TCR beta chain is drawn from a study of T-cell memory formation after mild COVID-19. Background on the study: TCR clusters mostly belonged to single donors.

Germline loops: CDR1 DFQATT, CDR2 SNEGSKA (reference sequence). This CDR3 is 13 amino acids long. In the case of this clonotype: The antigen is undetermined.

Overall study results and limits: Second-wave clones reaching peak frequency on day 37 lacked confirmed SARS-CoV-2 specificity.

TCRdb reprocessed the 5' RACE reads via MiXCR and lists one record per CDR3 protein. The data hold 450,000 to 650,000 distinct CDR3 sequences, with roughly 22% observed a single time. The specimen sequenced was PBMCs or a T cell subset sorted from them (not recorded which). This clonotype originated in an adult woman who had mild COVID-19 (a few samples of this study predate the infection). Cell type and time point are not known. The chain uses TRBV20-1 and TRBJ1-2; 7 positions match TRBD1. The CDR3 DNA reads as TGCAGCGGTATCGGGACAGCGAACTATGGCTACACCTTC. As protein: CSGIGTANYGYTF.